This section outlines one TCR beta chain sequence together with its context. Its cognate antigen is unknown. A much larger clone lies one base from this, so it may be a read error. Trimming took 6 bases from V and 0 from J; bases not matched to a gene: 5. The CDR3 has 18 amino acids. Germline CDR1 SEHNR, CDR2 FQNEAQ (reference sequence). Molecular barcoded adaptors covering alpha/delta and beta/gamma chains were used on roughly 400 ng RNA. TCRdb reanalysed the reads using MiXCR and keeps one entry per CDR3 protein. Of 43,000 or so distinct CDR3 sequences listed, around 19% are singletons. The sample originates from a study of read filtering for tumor transcriptome and immune sequencing. The overall study: After DNase treatment, RNA was made into whole-transcriptome libraries.

Study findings and constraints: Without single-read clonotypes, shared clonotype proportions correlated more between IR-seq and RNA-seq.

Specimen: a population of CD138-negative cells sorted from bone marrow. This TCR came from a donor over 35 with multiple myeloma. V is TRBV7-9 and J is TRBJ2-2; the match to TRBD2 covers 15 bases. In DNA, the CDR3 is TGTGCCAGCAGAGAGGGACTAGCGGGAGGTACGAACACCGGGGAGCTGTTTTTT. Protein: CASREGLAGGTNTGELFF. Full variable domain (remainder filled in from reference TRBV7-9 and TRBJ2-2): DTGVSQNPRHKITKRGQNVTFRCDPISEHNRLYWYRQTLGQGPEFLTYFQNEAQLEKSRLLSDRFSAERPKGSFSTLEIQRTEQGDSAMYLCASREGLAGGTNTGELFFGEGSRLTVL.